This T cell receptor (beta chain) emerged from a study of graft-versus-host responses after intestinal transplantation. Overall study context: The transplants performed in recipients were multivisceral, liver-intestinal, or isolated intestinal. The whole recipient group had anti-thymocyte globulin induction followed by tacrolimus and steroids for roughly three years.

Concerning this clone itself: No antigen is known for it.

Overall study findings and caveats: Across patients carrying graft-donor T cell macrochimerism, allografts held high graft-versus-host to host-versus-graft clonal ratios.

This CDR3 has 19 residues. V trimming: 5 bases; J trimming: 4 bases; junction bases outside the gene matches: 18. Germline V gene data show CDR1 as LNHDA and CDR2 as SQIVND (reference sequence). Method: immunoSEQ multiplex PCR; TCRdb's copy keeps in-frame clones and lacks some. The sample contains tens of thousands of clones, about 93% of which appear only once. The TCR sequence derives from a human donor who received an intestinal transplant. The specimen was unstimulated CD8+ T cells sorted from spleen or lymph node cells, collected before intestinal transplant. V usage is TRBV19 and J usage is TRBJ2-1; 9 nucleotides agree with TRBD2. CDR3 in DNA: TGTGCCAGTAGTCCCCTGGGAGCTACTAGCGGGCGCGGGTACAATGAGCAGTTCTTC. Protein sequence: CASSPLGATSGRGYNEQFF.